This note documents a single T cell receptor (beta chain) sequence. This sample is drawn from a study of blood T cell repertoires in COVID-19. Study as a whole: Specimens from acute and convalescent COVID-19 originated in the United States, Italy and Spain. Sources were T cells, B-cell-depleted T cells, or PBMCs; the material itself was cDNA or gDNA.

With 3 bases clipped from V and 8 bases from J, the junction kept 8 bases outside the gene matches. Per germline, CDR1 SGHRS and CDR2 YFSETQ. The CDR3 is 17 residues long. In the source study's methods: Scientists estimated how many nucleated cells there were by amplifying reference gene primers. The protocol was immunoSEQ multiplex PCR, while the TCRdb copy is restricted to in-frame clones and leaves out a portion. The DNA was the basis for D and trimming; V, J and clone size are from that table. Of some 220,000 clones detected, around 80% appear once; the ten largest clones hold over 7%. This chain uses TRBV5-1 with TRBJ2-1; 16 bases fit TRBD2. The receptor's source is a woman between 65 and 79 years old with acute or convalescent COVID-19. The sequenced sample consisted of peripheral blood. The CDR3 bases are TGCGCCAGCAGCTCCGGGACTAGCGGGGGGGTCTGGGATGAGCAGTTCTTC. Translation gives CASSSGTSGGVWDEQFF.